This T cell receptor beta chain was documented in a study of vaccination effects on CD4 cells after COVID-19. Regarding this clone: The antigen remains undetermined.

TCRdb's table, derived via immunoSEQ multiplex PCR, lists solely in-frame clones and lacks some. This sample has under 55,000 clones, with less than 85% found just once. Between days 9 and 10 of culture, CD4+ T cells were separated out. The vaccine given was either BNT162b2 or mRNA-1273, in two doses. The input for sequencing was CD4+ T cells from PBMCs cultured without peptide, taken after COVID-19 vaccination. The source of this sequence is a human donor who received a COVID-19 vaccine.

The chain's CDR3 is CASKVGAGETQYF. The CDR3 nucleotides read TGTGCCAGCAAGGTCGGCGCGGGAGAGACCCAGTACTTC. This chain connects TRBV27 to TRBJ2-5, with D perhaps matching TRBD2 (5 bases). Per germline, CDR1 MNHEY and CDR2 SMNVEV (reference sequence). The CDR3 length is 13 residues. V lost 7 bases and J lost 4, with 13 bases in between.